The 5 T cell receptor beta chains listed next were all sequenced from one sample in a study of glioma-infiltrating T cells. Using RNA template, CDR3s of TCR alpha and beta were amplified with iRepertoire arm-PCR. In TCRdb, the multiplex PCR reads were re-called with MiXCR into one record per CDR3 protein. The data hold around 190,000 distinct CDR3 sequences, with around 32% observed a single time. Sample: glioma tissue, nonneoplastic brain tissue, or PBMCs (not recorded which). These receptors came from a human donor with low-grade glioma or glioblastoma, undergoing nonglioma brain surgery, or in good health (not recorded which).

Many counts were recorded for this clonotype. The chain couples TRBV12-3 or TRBV12-4 to TRBJ2-1; D remains unclear. V lost 5 bases and J 8 bases, leaving 10 bases between the germline ends. This CDR3 has 12 amino acids. This CDR3 is CASSLMDDEQFF. CDR3 nucleotide sequence: TGTGCCAGCAGTCTGATGGACGATGAGCAGTTCTTC.

This clonotype was seen many times. For the CDR3, the DNA is TGTGCCAGCAGGGAGGGACAGGGAATGCGGGATACGCAGTATTTT. Its translation: CASREGQGMRDTQYF. V is TRBV12-3 or TRBV12-4 and J is TRBJ2-3; 9 bases are shared with TRBD1. J lost 6 bases, V lost 6 bases, and 10 bases had no gene match. The CDR3 is 15 amino acids.

The sample holds many counts of this clonotype. The chain links TRBV5-4 to TRBJ1-1, with 8 bases identical to TRBD1. This CDR3 is built from 16 residues. V lost 1 base and J lost 2; bases outside the gene matches: 7. In germline, CDR1 is SGHNT, CDR2 YYREEE (reference sequence). Here the CDR3 reads CASSLLRQGANTEAFF. The DNA for the CDR3 is TGTGCCAGCAGCTTGCTTAGGCAGGGGGCCAACACTGAAGCTTTCTTT. The whole variable domain, remainder taken from reference TRBV5-4 and TRBJ1-1, is ETGVTQSPTHLIKTRGQQVTLRCSSQSGHNTVSWYQQALGQGPQFIFQYYREEENGRGNFPPRFSGLQFPNYSSELNVNALELDDSALYLCASSLLRQGANTEAFFGQGTRLTVV.

Points on this clonotype: A clone one base away is much larger, so this may be a read error. This chain uses TRBV2 with TRBJ2-1, with D maybe TRBD2 (5 bases). Germline assignment: CDR1 SNHLY and CDR2 FYNNEI. The CDR3 covers 14 residues. The CDR3 here is CATSRETPWDEQFF. DNA for the CDR3: TGTGCCACCAGTCGGGAAACCCCTTGGGATGAGCAGTTCTTC.

This clonotype has ten or more counts. The chain couples TRBV2 to TRBJ1-1, with D perhaps matching TRBD1 (6 bases). Germline assignment: CDR1 SNHLY and CDR2 FYNNEI. Trimming stripped 4 bases from V and 1 base from J, with 13 bases between. The CDR3 is 15 residues long. CDR3 sequence (DNA): TGTGCCAGCAGTGCAACGACAGGAGGGAACACTGAAGCTTTCTTT. It is translated as CASSATTGGNTEAFF. Full variable domain (remainder filled in from reference TRBV2 and TRBJ1-1): EPEVTQTPSHQVTQMGQEVILRCVPISNHLYFYWYRQILGQKVEFLVSFYNNEISEKSEIFDDQFSVERPDGSNFTLKIRSTKLEDSAMYFCASSATTGGNTEAFFGQGTRLTVV.